The 26 T cell receptor beta chains presented below share a single source sample, sequenced in a study of cytomegalovirus exposure and HLA in healthy donors. A multiplex PCR was run with 60 Vbeta primers and 13 Jbeta primers. Profiling relied on immunoSEQ multiplex PCR, and the TCRdb table lists in-frame clones only, not all of them. The profile covers roughly 160,000 clones, with around 77% appearing a single time and approximately 1.3% taken by the ten largest. Material: PBMCs. Source of these receptors: a man aged 55 to 70 in good health and CMV-seronegative.

This clone was seen a few times. The V and J genes are TRBV2 and TRBJ1-2, with D perhaps TRBD1 (5 bases). V shed 7 bases and J shed 8 bases, with 23 bases lying between them. The CDR3 is made up of 15 amino acids. Germline V gives CDR1 SNHLY, CDR2 FYNNEI. CDR3 sequence: CASTAPPGQGWGYTF. The CDR3 DNA reads as TGTGCCAGCACAGCACCCCCCGGGCAGGGTTGGGGCTACACCTTC.

The chain has TRBV28 and TRBJ2-7, with 13 bases fitting TRBD2. The CDR3 sequence is 15 residues long. Losses at the gene ends were 6 bases for V and 4 bases for J; bases not matched to a gene: 6. Germline CDR1 is MDHEN and CDR2 is SYDVKM. The DNA of the CDR3 is TGTGCCAGCAGCAGGGGACTAGCGGGATCTTACGAGCAGTACTTC. Translated, it gives CASSRGLAGSYEQYF. Based on the CDR3 plus reference TRBV28 and TRBJ2-7, the full variable domain is DVKVTQSSRYLVKRTGEKVFLECVQDMDHENMFWYRQDPGLGLRLIYFSYDVKMKEKGDIPEGYSVSREKKERFSLILESASTNQTSMYLCASSRGLAGSYEQYFGPGTRLTVT.

This chain uses TRBV7-7 with TRBJ2-2; D perhaps matches TRBD1 (6 bases). The CDR3 loop spans 14 amino acids. V lost 6 bases to trimming and J lost 1 base, with 9 bases between them. Germline values: CDR1 SSHAT, CDR2 FNYEAQ (reference sequence). In DNA form, the CDR3 reads TGTGCCAGCAGTTCAGGGGTGAACACCGGGGAGCTGTTTTTT. It codes for CASSSGVNTGELFF.

The V and J genes are TRBV6-4 and TRBJ1-2; TRBD1 aligns across 8 bases. V dropped 1 base and J dropped 7; count of bases not matched to a gene: 2. CDR3 length equals 13 residues. Germline values: CDR1 MRHNA, CDR2 SNTAGT. As DNA, the CDR3 is TGTGCCAGCAGTGACTGGACAGGGCTTGGCTACACCTTC. As protein: CASSDWTGLGYTF.

V and J are TRBV7-9 and TRBJ1-3; D call uncertain. Germline CDR1 reads SEHNR; CDR2 reads FQNEAQ (reference sequence). V gave up 3 bases and J gave up 4 bases, with 10 bases separating them. The CDR3 contains 14 residues. The CDR3 is CASSFASTGNTIYF. In nucleotides, the CDR3 is TGTGCCAGCAGCTTCGCCAGTACCGGAAACACCATATATTTT.

This clone has more than one count but fewer than ten. The chain uses TRBV7-9 and TRBJ2-1, with 10 positions matching TRBD1. Germline lookup yields CDR1 SEHNR and CDR2 FQNEAQ (reference sequence). With 6 bases clipped from V and 8 bases from J, the junction kept 7 bases outside the gene matches. The length of the CDR3 is 14 residues. This CDR3 is CASRLSGTGDEQFF. In DNA form, the CDR3 reads TGTGCCAGCAGATTATCCGGGACAGGGGATGAGCAGTTCTTC.

The chain joins TRBV10-2 to TRBJ2-4; TRBD2 agrees at 10 bases. The J segment lost 7 bases and the V segment lost 4 bases, leaving 4 bases of the junction unmatched. Germline assignment: CDR1 WSHSY and CDR2 SAAADI. CDR3 length: 14 amino acids. Written as DNA, the CDR3 is TGCGCCAGCAGTGCCAGCGGGGGGGAGAACATTCAGTACTTC. Translating it yields CASSASGGENIQYF.

This chain links TRBV4-2 with TRBJ1-3; D perhaps matches TRBD1 (6 bases). From germline, CDR1 is LGHNA and CDR2 YNFKEQ. Trimming cost V 0 bases and J 6 bases, with 21 bases left between them. The CDR3 extends over 18 amino acids. The CDR3 DNA reads TGTGCCAGCAGCCAAGATGGTGACTTGGGGCAGGGGAAAAACACCATATATTTT. As protein: CASSQDGDLGQGKNTIYF.

The V call is TRBV28, the J call TRBJ1-1, with TRBD1 matching over 8 bases. Looked up from germline, CDR1 is MDHEN and CDR2 is SYDVKM. The trim removed 6 bases at V and 4 bases at J, leaving 4 bases unmatched. CDR3 length: 13 residues. The CDR3: CASRGQAGTEAFF. The CDR3 DNA sequence: TGTGCCAGCAGGGGACAGGCGGGCACTGAAGCTTTCTTT.

Note on this clone: Other DNA sequences from this sample encode an identical CDR3 as well. The chain combines TRBV10-1 with TRBJ2-3, with 7 bases matching TRBD1. Germline CDR1 WNHNN, CDR2 SYGVQD (reference sequence). This CDR3 spans 15 amino acids. The trim removed 2 bases at V and 6 bases at J, leaving 8 bases unmatched. CDR3 loop: CASSEENRGADTQYF. DNA of the CDR3: TGCGCCAGCAGTGAGGAGAACAGGGGAGCGGATACGCAGTATTTT.

V and J are TRBV11-2 and TRBJ1-2, with a possible D match to TRBD1 (5 bases). V lost 3 bases and J 2 bases, leaving 10 bases between the germline ends. Per the germline V gene, CDR1 is SGHAT and CDR2 is FQNNGV. The CDR3 is 14 amino acids. The CDR3 DNA follows: TGTGCCAGCAGCTTTGCAGGGTCCAACTATGGCTACACCTTC. Protein product: CASSFAGSNYGYTF.

The chain uses TRBV29-1 and TRBJ1-6; possibly TRBD1 for D (5 bases). This CDR3 spans 15 amino acids. Trimming took 4 bases from V and 0 from J, leaving 10 bases between them. Per the germline V gene, CDR1 is SQVTM and CDR2 is ANQGSEA. CDR3 nucleotides: TGCAGCGTTGGCAGGGTAAGCTCCTATAATTCACCCCTCCACTTT. Encoded protein: CSVGRVSSYNSPLHF.

This clone turned up a few times. The rearrangement links TRBV5-1 to TRBJ2-1; 10 bases agree with TRBD2. CDR1 SGHRS and CDR2 YFSETQ come from the germline V gene. With V trimmed by 2 bases and J by 4 bases, 3 bases remained unmatched. The CDR3 spans 15 residues. The DNA of the CDR3 is TGCGCCAGCAGCTTTAGCGGGGGGCCGTACAATGAGCAGTTCTTC. It encodes CASSFSGGPYNEQFF.

This clone has only a few counts. V is TRBV2 and J is TRBJ1-5, with D uncertain. The CDR3 runs to 18 residues. V was trimmed by 0 bases and J by 4 bases, leaving 19 bases between them. Germline loops: CDR1 SNHLY, CDR2 FYNNEI. The CDR3 region has the DNA TGTGCCAGCAGTGAAGCAGGCAGTTTGGGCTTTCGAAATCAGCCCCAGCATTTT. Translating it yields CASSEAGSLGFRNQPQHF. Filled out from reference TRBV2 and TRBJ1-5, the complete variable domain reads EPEVTQTPSHQVTQMGQEVILRCVPISNHLYFYWYRQILGQKVEFLVSFYNNEISEKSEIFDDQFSVERPDGSNFTLKIRSTKLEDSAMYFCASSEAGSLGFRNQPQHFGDGTRLSIL.

V usage is TRBV19 and J usage is TRBJ1-2, with D hard to call. Trimming pared 3 bases from V and 6 bases from J, leaving 17 bases between. The germline CDR1 and CDR2 sequences are LNHDA and SQIVND (reference sequence). This CDR3 has 15 amino acids. CDR3 sequence (DNA): TGTGCCAGTAGTATTTTCGGCGGCCCGGATCATGGCTACACCTTC. This sequence encodes CASSIFGGPDHGYTF. The full variable domain, rest sourced from reference TRBV19 and TRBJ1-2, is DGGITQSPKYLFRKEGQNVTLSCEQNLNHDAMYWYRQDPGQGLRLIYYSQIVNDFQKGDIAEGYSVSREKKESFPLTVTSAQKNPTAFYLCASSIFGGPDHGYTFGSGTRLTVV.

The genes are TRBV28 and TRBJ2-7, with D uncertain. Germline V gene sequence: CDR1 MDHEN, CDR2 SYDVKM. The CDR3 totals 12 residues. The V end lost 4 bases, the J end lost 3 bases, and 7 bases lay between the germline ends. The CDR3 sequence: CASSSPLYEQYF. DNA for the CDR3: TGTGCCAGCAGTTCCCCCCTCTACGAGCAGTACTTC.

V usage is TRBV14 and J usage is TRBJ1-2, with 7 positions matching TRBD1. This CDR3 has 15 amino acids. Germline V gives CDR1 SGHDN, CDR2 FVKESK. The V gene end was trimmed by 0 bases and the J gene end by 6 bases; junction bases not matched to a gene: 7. The CDR3 DNA reads TGTGCCAGCAGCCAAGACCACAGGGGAAAAGATGGCTACACCTTC. This codes for CASSQDHRGKDGYTF.

J is TRBJ1-4 and V is TRBV10-3; perhaps TRBD1 as D (6 bases). The CDR3 runs 13 residues. V was shortened by 3 bases and J by 8 bases, with 10 bases between the two germline ends. CDR1 and CDR2 (germline): ENHRY, SYGVKD. CDR3 nucleotides: TGTGCCATCAGTGATTTACAGGGAGAAAAACTGTTTTTT. Translated: CAISDLQGEKLFF.

The chain couples TRBV19 to TRBJ2-2; D is uncertain. Germline values: CDR1 LNHDA, CDR2 SQIVND (reference sequence). The V and J ends lost 2 bases and 1 base respectively, with 8 bases between them. The CDR3 contains 15 residues. The CDR3 DNA sequence: TGTGCCAGTAGTATACAGGCCCTGAACACCGGGGAGCTGTTTTTT. Translating it yields CASSIQALNTGELFF.

The V gene is TRBV5-1, the J gene TRBJ1-3, with D hard to call. The V gene's germline CDR1 is SGHRS and CDR2 YFSETQ. The V end lost 0 bases, the J end lost 4 bases, and 14 bases lay between the germline ends. The CDR3 has 16 amino acids. The CDR3 loop is CASSLGQGHPGNTIYF. DNA for the CDR3: TGCGCCAGCAGCTTGGGACAAGGCCACCCAGGAAACACCATATATTTT.

This sequence joins TRBV6-1 and TRBJ2-1; TRBD2 matches 10 bases. V was pared by 4 bases and J by 7 bases, with 7 bases of the junction left unmatched. The germline V gene has CDR1 MNHNS and CDR2 SASEGT. The CDR3 spans 15 residues. CDR3 in DNA: TGTGCCAGCAGTGGAGGTACTAGCGGGGAGAATGAGCAGTTCTTC. Translation gives CASSGGTSGENEQFF.

This chain links TRBV7-2 with TRBJ2-3, with unresolved D. The CDR3 extends over 15 amino acids. With 8 bases removed from V and 2 bases from J, the gap between germline ends came to 17 bases. Germline values: CDR1 SGHTA, CDR2 FQGNSA. The CDR3 here is CASPSGVTNTDTQYF. CDR3 in DNA: TGTGCCAGCCCTAGTGGAGTAACCAACACAGATACGCAGTATTTT.

The genes are TRBV5-4 and TRBJ2-5; TRBD2 matches 15 bases. The V and J ends lost 2 bases and 4 bases, in that order; junction bases with no gene match: 3. This CDR3 is 16 amino acids long. CDR1 and CDR2 (germline): SGHNT, YYREEE (reference sequence). CDR3 nucleotide sequence: TGTGCCAGCAGCTTCGGACTAGCGGGAGGGGGAGAGACCCAGTACTTC. It yields the protein CASSFGLAGGGETQYF.

In the case of this clone: The same CDR3 also results from other DNA sequences found in this sample. This chain uses TRBV5-4 with TRBJ2-5, with a weak D call TRBD1 (6 bases). CDR1 and CDR2 from the germline V gene are SGHNT and YYREEE (reference sequence). The V end lost 2 bases, the J end lost 3 bases, and 8 bases lay between the germline ends. The CDR3 sequence is 13 residues long. The CDR3 reads CASSFRGEETQYF. For the CDR3, the DNA is TGTGCCAGCAGCTTCAGGGGCGAAGAGACCCAGTACTTC.

This CDR3 is CASSSTGPETYTF. CDR3 DNA: TGCGCCAGCAGCTCGACAGGGCCCGAGACCTACACCTTC. The rearrangement links TRBV5-1 to TRBJ1-2; the match to TRBD1 covers 7 bases. Germline V gene sequence: CDR1 SGHRS, CDR2 YFSETQ. Trimming at V came to 3 bases and at J to 10 bases, leaving 9 bases not matched to a gene. The CDR3 consists of 13 residues.

The chain recombines TRBV5-4 with TRBJ2-5, with a possible D match to TRBD1 (5 bases). The germline gives CDR1 SGHNT, CDR2 YYREEE (reference sequence). V was pared by 2 bases and J by 2 bases, with 13 bases between. The CDR3 has 15 amino acids. The CDR3 here is CASSLIGAGQETQYF. The CDR3 DNA reads as TGTGCCAGCAGCTTAATTGGGGCAGGGCAAGAGACCCAGTACTTC. Combining the CDR3 with reference TRBV5-4 and TRBJ2-5 gives the whole variable domain ETGVTQSPTHLIKTRGQQVTLRCSSQSGHNTVSWYQQALGQGPQFIFQYYREEENGRGNFPPRFSGLQFPNYSSELNVNALELDDSALYLCASSLIGAGQETQYFGPGTRLLVL.